A selection of T cell receptor beta chains follows, all from one sample in a study of blood T cells in healthy people across ages. TCRdb re-derived calls from the 5' RACE reads in MiXCR, one entry per CDR3 protein. The repertoire includes 1.5 million to 2 million distinct CDR3 sequences, 28% of them detected once, and about 8% sits in the top ten. The sequenced sample was blood. All receptors derive from a woman in her thirties in good health. Both conserved end residues are part of each CDR3. The order of the fields is J gene, clone size, D gene, V gene, CDR3 protein, CDR3 DNA. D genes are given only for firm matches. Clone size is stated in some rows and not others, as once, few, many or a class when expanded.

>TRBJ2-1|few|TRBD1|TRBV6-5
CASNPTGGISNEQFF
TGTGCCAGCAACCCAACAGGGGGCATCTCCAATGAGCAGTTCTTC
>TRBJ2-1|few|TRBD1|TRBV7-2
CASSFPDRGTQFF
TGTGCCAGCAGCTTTCCGGACAGGGGAACCCAGTTCTTC
>TRBJ2-1|NA|TRBD1|TRBV20-1
CSARGQGGYNEQFF
TGCAGTGCTCGGGGACAGGGGGGATACAATGAGCAGTTCTTC
>TRBJ2-5|NA|NA|TRBV28
CACSWGKETQYF
TGTGCCTGCAGTTGGGGGAAAGAGACCCAGTACTTC
>TRBJ1-1|NA|TRBD1|TRBV5-1
CASSRSPGGTEAFF
TGCGCCAGCAGCAGATCCCCAGGGGGTACTGAAGCTTTCTTT
>TRBJ2-7|NA|NA|TRBV12-3/TRBV12-4
CASSDTGTGDYEQYF
TGTGCCAGCAGTGATACCGGGACCGGCGACTACGAGCAGTACTTC
>TRBJ1-5|NA|NA|TRBV5-5
CASSLMTGNNQPQHF
TGTGCCAGCAGCTTGATGACCGGAAATAATCAGCCCCAGCATTTT
>TRBJ2-6|once|TRBD1|TRBV12-3/TRBV12-4
CASSPDKTGDLSGANVRTF
TGTGCCAGCAGTCCCGACAAGACAGGGGACCTATCTGGGGCCAACGTCCGGACTTTC
>TRBJ2-5|NA|NA|TRBV7-3
CASSFGHLETQYF
TGTGCCAGCAGCTTCGGACATTTGGAGACCCAGTACTTC
>TRBJ1-5|few|NA|TRBV2
CASSETGRTGQPQHF
TGTGCCAGCAGTGAAACGGGGCGCACTGGTCAGCCCCAGCATTTT
>TRBJ2-1|many|NA|TRBV20-1
CSAPTPSSYNEQFF
TGCAGTGCCCCTACACCCTCCTCCTACAATGAGCAGTTCTTC
>TRBJ1-4|NA|TRBD1|TRBV11-2
CASSGTGFITNEKLFF
TGTGCCAGCAGCGGGACAGGGTTCATCACTAATGAAAAACTGTTTTTT
>TRBJ2-1|NA|NA|TRBV15
CATSRDWGHRGPSSYNEQFF
TGTGCCACCAGCAGAGATTGGGGGCACCGGGGACCTTCTTCCTACAATGAGCAGTTCTTC
>TRBJ2-3|NA|TRBD1|TRBV20-1
CSAGQGWKDTQDF
TGCAGTGCTGGACAGGGGTGGAAAGATACGCAGGATTTT
>TRBJ1-2|few|NA|TRBV10-3
CAISRAQGVGYTF
TGTGCCATCTCAAGGGCGCAAGGGGTTGGCTACACCTTC
>TRBJ2-1|NA|NA|TRBV11-3
CASSLGLTAFNEQFF
TGTGCCAGCAGCTTAGGTCTAACCGCCTTTAATGAGCAGTTCTTC
>TRBJ2-1|NA|NA|TRBV4-2
CASSQDGTVNNEQFF
TGTGCCAGCAGCCAAGATGGGACGGTCAACAATGAGCAGTTCTTC
>TRBJ2-3|NA|TRBD2|TRBV15
CATSKPAGAADTQYF
TGTGCCACCAGCAAACCAGCGGGGGCGGCAGATACGCAGTATTTT
>TRBJ2-7|many|NA|TRBV20-1
CSARDSKRRIHEQYF
TGCAGTGCTAGAGATAGTAAAAGGAGGATACACGAGCAGTACTTC
>TRBJ2-6|few|NA|TRBV7-2
CASSRAVSGANVLTF
TGTGCCAGCAGCCGAGCGGTCTCTGGGGCCAACGTCCTGACTTTC
>TRBJ2-1|NA|NA|TRBV7-9
CASSLERANNEQFF
TGTGCCAGCAGCTTAGAACGGGCCAACAATGAGCAGTTCTTC
>TRBJ2-2|NA|TRBD2|TRBV5-1
CASSLGTSRLNTGELFF
TGCGCCAGCAGCTTGGGGACTAGCCGATTGAACACCGGGGAGCTGTTTTTT
>TRBJ1-1|NA|NA|TRBV20-1
CSAQENAEAFF
TGCAGTGCCCAGGAGAACGCTGAAGCTTTCTTT
>TRBJ2-7|NA|TRBD1|TRBV20-1
CSATGGADEQYF
TGCAGTGCGACAGGGGGCGCGGACGAGCAGTACTTC
>TRBJ2-1|NA|TRBD2|TRBV20-1
CSAHLAGRSSYNEQFF
TGCAGTGCCCACCTAGCGGGTAGGAGCTCCTACAATGAGCAGTTCTTC
>TRBJ1-2|NA|TRBD1|TRBV7-2
CASSLHRTGASNYGYTF
TGTGCCAGCAGCTTACATAGGACAGGGGCCTCTAACTATGGCTACACCTTC
>TRBJ2-7|few|TRBD1|TRBV7-9
CASQRQGDSYEQYF
TGTGCCAGCCAAAGACAGGGTGACTCCTACGAGCAGTACTTC
>TRBJ2-5|once|TRBD2|TRBV5-1
CASTTGLAGGSQETQYF
TGCGCCAGCACCACGGGACTAGCGGGGGGCAGCCAAGAGACCCAGTACTTC
>TRBJ2-7|NA|NA|TRBV20-1
CSAASEGPNYEQYF
TGCAGTGCTGCCTCCGAGGGGCCTAACTACGAGCAGTACTTC
>TRBJ1-4|many|NA|TRBV12-5
CASGFVARGHGNEKLFF
TGTGCTAGTGGTTTCGTCGCCAGGGGTCACGGTAATGAAAAACTGTTTTTT
>TRBJ2-3|few|TRBD1|TRBV5-1
CASLRDRNGDTQYF
TGCGCCAGCTTGAGGGACAGGAATGGAGATACGCAGTATTTT
>TRBJ1-3|NA|NA|TRBV7-6
CASSSGLSSGNTIYF
TGTGCCAGCAGCTCCGGGCTGTCTTCTGGAAACACCATATATTTT
>TRBJ2-1|NA|TRBD2|TRBV27
CASSLASGGSSYNEQFF
TGTGCCAGCAGTTTAGCTAGCGGGGGAAGCTCCTACAATGAGCAGTTCTTC
>TRBJ1-2|NA|NA|TRBV6-6
CASSYSTTTPNYGYTF
TGTGCCAGCAGTTACTCGACCACGACACCTAACTATGGCTACACCTTC
>TRBJ1-1|NA|TRBD1|TRBV5-1
CASQDRYTEAFF
TGCGCCAGTCAGGACAGGTACACTGAAGCTTTCTTT
>TRBJ2-3|NA|NA|TRBV6-5
CASKLEGGLSTDTQYF
TGTGCCAGCAAATTAGAGGGGGGACTTTCCACAGATACGCAGTATTTT
>TRBJ1-4|NA|NA|TRBV9
CASSVEGADEKLFF
TGTGCCAGCAGCGTAGAAGGGGCCGATGAAAAACTGTTTTTT
>TRBJ2-5|NA|NA|TRBV6-5
CASRSLDRQETQYF
TGTGCCAGCAGGTCCCTGGACAGACAAGAGACCCAGTACTTC
>TRBJ2-2|few|NA|TRBV2
CASSGGFPGELFF
TGTGCCAGCAGTGGGGGTTTCCCCGGGGAGCTGTTTTTT
>TRBJ1-4|few|NA|TRBV7-9
CASSPPGAGAEKLFF
TGTGCCAGCAGCCCCCCCGGGGCAGGGGCCGAAAAACTGTTTTTT
>TRBJ1-4|NA|NA|TRBV5-1
CASSKRGDTTNEKLFF
TGCGCCAGCAGCAAACGGGGAGACACAACTAATGAAAAACTGTTTTTT
>TRBJ2-1|few|NA|TRBV5-4
CASSLWLSNNEQFF
TGTGCCAGCAGCCTATGGCTATCAAACAATGAGCAGTTCTTC
>TRBJ2-5|NA|NA|TRBV6-2/TRBV6-3
CTSSSPDQETQYF
TGTACCAGCAGTTCCCCGGACCAGGAGACCCAGTACTTC
>TRBJ2-1|NA|NA|TRBV12-3/TRBV12-4
CASSFPFGGRYNEQFF
TGTGCCAGCAGTTTCCCTTTCGGGGGCCGCTACAATGAGCAGTTCTTC
>TRBJ1-5|NA|NA|TRBV18
CASSPGIGDGQPQHF
TGTGCCAGCTCACCCGGTATAGGGGACGGTCAGCCCCAGCATTTT
>TRBJ1-6|once|NA|TRBV7-2
CASSLGLGRRDSPLHF
TGTGCCAGCAGCTTAGGGCTGGGGCGTAGGGATTCACCCCTCCACTTT
>TRBJ2-1|many|NA|TRBV29-1
CSVQTKHSYNEQFF
TGCAGCGTCCAAACAAAGCACTCCTACAATGAGCAGTTCTTC
>TRBJ2-7|few|TRBD2|TRBV6-6
CASVLSGGGEQYF
TGTGCCAGCGTCCTAAGCGGGGGGGGCGAGCAGTACTTC
>TRBJ1-1|NA|NA|TRBV7-9
CASSLAAGSMNTEAFF
TGTGCCAGCAGCTTAGCGGCAGGGAGTATGAACACTGAAGCTTTCTTT
>TRBJ1-6|few|NA|TRBV4-1
CASSPRSPGRGGSPLHF
TGCGCCAGCAGCCCGAGGTCCCCGGGACGGGGGGGATCACCCCTCCACTTT
>TRBJ2-3|NA|TRBD2|TRBV20-1
CSAALAGAADTQYF
TGCAGTGCGGCCCTAGCGGGAGCGGCAGATACGCAGTATTTT
>TRBJ2-3|NA|NA|TRBV29-1
CSVPHSTDTQYF
TGCAGCGTTCCGCATAGCACAGATACGCAGTATTTT
>TRBJ2-5|many|NA|TRBV18
CASSPARQQETQYF
TGTGCCAGCTCACCGGCAAGACAGCAAGAGACCCAGTACTTC
>TRBJ1-1|NA|NA|TRBV6-2/TRBV6-3
CASSILRENTEAFF
TGTGCCAGCAGTATCCTCCGGGAGAACACTGAAGCTTTCTTT
>TRBJ2-2|NA|TRBD1|TRBV12-3/TRBV12-4
CASSGRDREAGELFF
TGTGCCAGCAGTGGGCGGGACAGGGAAGCCGGGGAGCTGTTTTTT
>TRBJ1-2|few|NA|TRBV27
CASSFLSGFGYTF
TGTGCCAGCAGTTTCCTCTCGGGATTCGGCTACACCTTC
>TRBJ2-4|NA|NA|TRBV20-1
CSARVRQQEVRENIQYF
TGCAGTGCTAGAGTTCGACAGCAGGAGGTTAGGGAAAACATTCAGTACTTC
>TRBJ2-5|NA|TRBD2|TRBV5-1
CASSVSGRAKETRYF
TGCGCCAGCAGCGTTAGCGGGAGGGCCAAAGAGACCCGGTACTTC
>TRBJ2-1|few|NA|TRBV6-6
CASSYGHSSWESYNEQFF
TGTGCCAGCAGTTACGGTCATAGCTCGTGGGAGTCTTACAATGAGCAGTTCTTC
>TRBJ2-2|NA|NA|TRBV7-3
CASSLGPADVPGELFF
TGTGCCAGCAGCTTAGGTCCGGCTGACGTTCCCGGGGAGCTGTTTTTT